The 5 T cell receptor beta chains given below trace back to one sample, sequenced in a study of T-cell memory formation after mild COVID-19. Via MiXCR, TCRdb re-called the 5' RACE reads, giving one row per CDR3 protein. In the table there are 350,000 to 450,000 distinct CDR3 sequences, about 19% of which are singletons. What was sequenced was PBMCs or a T cell subset sorted from them (not recorded which). All receptors come from an adult woman who had mild COVID-19 (a few samples of this study predate the infection). Cell type and time point are not known.

The chain employs TRBV29-1 and TRBJ2-2, with D tentatively TRBD2 (6 bases). V shed 4 bases and J shed 3 bases, with 9 bases lying between them. In germline, CDR1 is SQVTM, CDR2 ANQGSEA. This CDR3 is 13 amino acids long. The CDR3 loop reads CSVARGDTGELFF. Here the CDR3 DNA reads TGCAGCGTTGCGCGGGGCGACACCGGGGAGCTGTTTTTT.

This clonotype was seen only a few times. CDR3 in amino acids: CASSQAGLHTGELFF. CDR3 DNA sequence: TGCGCCAGCAGCCAAGCGGGACTTCACACCGGGGAGCTGTTTTTT. The V call is TRBV4-1, the J call TRBJ2-2, with a tentative D call TRBD2 (6 bases). CDR1 is MGHRA and CDR2 is YSYEKL in the germline V gene. V dropped 1 base and J dropped 3 bases, with 9 bases sitting between them. The CDR3 totals 15 residues.

This clonotype was counted a few times. The chain employs TRBV27 and TRBJ1-4; no clear D. The germline V gene has CDR1 MNHEY and CDR2 SMNVEV (reference sequence). CDR3 length: 13 residues. Trimming left V 8 bases short and J 4 bases short, with 11 bases between. The CDR3 loop reads CASGRGYNEKLFF. The CDR3 DNA reads as TGTGCCAGCGGGCGCGGATATAATGAAAAACTGTTTTTT.

This clonotype was counted only a few times. J is TRBJ1-6 and V is TRBV13, with D possibly TRBD1 on 6 matching bases. Trimming left V 5 bases short and J 7 bases short, with 12 bases between. Germline-derived CDR1 and CDR2 are PRHDT and FYEKMQ (reference sequence). The CDR3 length is 14 residues. The CDR3, as DNA: TGTGCCAGCAGCCTTGAGGGGGAGAATTCACCCCTCCACTTT. It translates to CASSLEGENSPLHF.

This clonotype was picked up many times. V gene TRBV24-1 combines with J gene TRBJ2-2; TRBD1 aligns across 9 bases. The CDR3 is made up of 16 amino acids. The germline V gene has CDR1 KGHDR and CDR2 SFDVKD. With 4 bases clipped from V and 5 bases from J, the junction kept 7 bases outside the gene matches. CDR3 nucleotide sequence: TGTGCCACCAGTGACCCCGGGACAGGGTTGACCGGGGAGCTGTTTTTT. Its translation is CATSDPGTGLTGELFF.